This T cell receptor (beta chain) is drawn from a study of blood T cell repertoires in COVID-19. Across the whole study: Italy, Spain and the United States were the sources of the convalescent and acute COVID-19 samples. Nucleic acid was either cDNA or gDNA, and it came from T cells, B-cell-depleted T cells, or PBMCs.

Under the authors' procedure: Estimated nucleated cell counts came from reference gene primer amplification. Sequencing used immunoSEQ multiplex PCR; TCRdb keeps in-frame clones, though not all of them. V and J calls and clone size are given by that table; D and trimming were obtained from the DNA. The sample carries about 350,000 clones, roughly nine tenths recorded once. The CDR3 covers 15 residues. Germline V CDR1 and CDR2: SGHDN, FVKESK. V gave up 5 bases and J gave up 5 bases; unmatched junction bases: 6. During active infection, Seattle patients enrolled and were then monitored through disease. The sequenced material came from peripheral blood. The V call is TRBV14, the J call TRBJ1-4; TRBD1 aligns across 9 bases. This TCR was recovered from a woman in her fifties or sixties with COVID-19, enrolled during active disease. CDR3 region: CASSAYRGRNEKLFF. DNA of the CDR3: TGTGCCAGCAGCGCCTACAGGGGGCGCAATGAAAAACTGTTTTTT.